This T cell receptor beta chain was recovered during a study of cytomegalovirus exposure and HLA in healthy donors. The PCR employed 60 Vbeta primers together with 13 Jbeta primers. Using immunoSEQ multiplex PCR, the repertoire was profiled, and TCRdb retains in-frame clones only, with some absent. The sample lists about 160,000 clones; less than 90% were seen once. Study-level findings and limits: The authors later linked a missense DCLRE1C variant to TCR beta V- and J-gene trimming. For presence/absence analyses, sequencing depth was assumed to be roughly uniform across donors.

The length of the CDR3 is 17 residues. CDR1 SGDLS and CDR2 YYNGEE come from the germline V gene. V was pared by 1 base and J by 3 bases, with 17 bases between. A remark on this clone: Its antigen is currently unknown.

Sequencing used PBMCs. The J gene is TRBJ2-1, the V gene TRBV9, with D maybe TRBD2 (6 bases). This clonotype originated in a woman aged 18-29 years in good health and CMV-seronegative. CDR3: CASSVQGLPNLYNEQFF. In nucleotides, the CDR3 is TGTGCCAGCAGCGTACAGGGACTCCCTAACCTCTACAATGAGCAGTTCTTC.